A selection of T cell receptor beta chains follows, all from one sample in a study of CD8 T cells in ankylosing spondylitis. TCRdb called the 5' RACE reads again in MiXCR, with one record for every CDR3 protein. The sample shows about 360,000 distinct CDR3 sequences, 14% to 15% of them seen only once. The sample consisted of blood, either unsorted or a sorted T cell fraction (not recorded which). All receptors come from a male donor with ankylosing spondylitis or in good health (not recorded which). Both conserved end residues are part of each CDR3. A D gene is named only where the DNA matches it firmly. For some rows the clone size is stated as once, few or many, or as a class when expanded; others skip it.

V	size	D	J	DNA	CDR3
TRBV5-1	NA	NA	TRBJ2-7	TGCGCCAGCAGCTTGGCCAACGAGCAGTACTTC	CASSLANEQYF
TRBV12-3/TRBV12-4	few	NA	TRBJ1-1	TGTGCCAGCGGCCGTGGGACTGAAGCTTTCTTT	CASGRGTEAFF
TRBV5-5	few	NA	TRBJ1-2	TGTGCCAGCAGCGGAGGTAATCAGATCTATGGCTACACCTTC	CASSGGNQIYGYTF
TRBV12-3/TRBV12-4	few	TRBD2	TRBJ2-2	TGTGCCAGCAGCCACAGGACTAGCCTAAACACCGGGGAGCTGTTTTTT	CASSHRTSLNTGELFF
TRBV12-3/TRBV12-4	many	TRBD1	TRBJ1-2	TGTGCCAGCAGTTTTTACGGGACAGGGGACGGCTACACCTTC	CASSFYGTGDGYTF
TRBV7-9	few	TRBD1	TRBJ2-1	TGTGCCAGCAGCTCCCGGACAGGGGTGGTTTACAATGAGCAGTTCTTC	CASSSRTGVVYNEQFF
TRBV6-1	many	TRBD1	TRBJ1-1	TGTGCCAGCAGCCCCGACAGGGGAGGAACTGAAGCTTTCTTT	CASSPDRGGTEAFF
TRBV12-3/TRBV12-4	NA	NA	TRBJ2-1	TGTGCCAGCAGAGCTTCCCGCTCCCGGGTGGGTGAGCAGTTCTTC	CASRASRSRVGEQFF
TRBV30	few	NA	TRBJ2-7	TGTGCCTGGACCCTTAGGGACCAAGTGTACTTC	CAWTLRDQVYF
TRBV5-1	few	NA	TRBJ1-3	TGCGCCAGCAGCTTGAGACCCGCAGGTGCCGGAAACACCATATATTTT	CASSLRPAGAGNTIYF
TRBV12-3/TRBV12-4	many	NA	TRBJ1-1	TGTGCCAGCAGTTTAGTAGGTCGAGGAACTGAAGCTTTCTTT	CASSLVGRGTEAFF
TRBV29-1	few	NA	TRBJ1-2	TGCAGCGTTGTACGAGCGGGGCTCTATGGCTACACCTTC	CSVVRAGLYGYTF
TRBV5-1	few	NA	TRBJ2-2	TGCGCCAGCAGCGGATCCGGGAACCCCCTCACCGGGGAGCTGTTTTTT	CASSGSGNPLTGELFF
TRBV7-9	NA	TRBD2	TRBJ2-7	TGTACCAGCAGCTCCGCGGGGGGGACCAACGAGCAGTACTTC	CTSSSAGGTNEQYF
TRBV2	NA	NA	TRBJ2-1	TGTGCCAGCAGTGAAGGGACTCCTATCTACAATGAGCAGTTCTTC	CASSEGTPIYNEQFF
TRBV5-5	many	NA	TRBJ1-1	TGTGCCAGCAGCTTGTATATAGCTGAAGCTTTCTTT	CASSLYIAEAFF
TRBV12-3/TRBV12-4	once	NA	TRBJ2-3	TGTGCCAGCAGTTTAGGGCAGTACCCAGATACGCAGTATTTT	CASSLGQYPDTQYF
TRBV9	many	NA	TRBJ1-2	TGTGCCAGCAGCGTAGAGAGGGGACCTGGCTACACCTTC	CASSVERGPGYTF
TRBV12-3/TRBV12-4	many	TRBD1	TRBJ1-2	TGTGCCAGCACCCTGGCCGGGACAGGGGGGTTTGGCTACACCTTC	CASTLAGTGGFGYTF
TRBV5-1	few	NA	TRBJ2-5	TGCGCCAGCAGCTTGGTGGGAGAAGGAGAGACCCAGTACTTC	CASSLVGEGETQYF
TRBV20-1	NA	TRBD2	TRBJ2-3	TGCAGTGCGACGATAGCGGGGAGCACAGATACGCAGTATTTT	CSATIAGSTDTQYF
TRBV20-1	NA	NA	TRBJ2-7	TGCAGTGCCCCGACAGACTCCTACGAGCAGTACTTC	CSAPTDSYEQYF
TRBV30	NA	NA	TRBJ2-7	TGTGCCTGGAACCTCTGGATGGGGCCAACCTCCTACGAGCAGTACTTC	CAWNLWMGPTSYEQYF
TRBV27	NA	TRBD1	TRBJ1-2	TGTGCCAGCAGTGGGGACAGGGGGACTTATGGCTACACCTTC	CASSGDRGTYGYTF
TRBV4-2	NA	NA	TRBJ2-7	TGTGCCAGCAGCCAAGATACAAGCTCCTACGAGCAGTACTTC	CASSQDTSSYEQYF
TRBV5-1	few	TRBD1	TRBJ2-5	TGCGCCAGCAGCGGGGGGACAGGGCCCTTCCAAGAGACCCAGTACTTC	CASSGGTGPFQETQYF
TRBV4-2	many	NA	TRBJ2-5	TGTGCCAGCAGCCAAGGGGTCGGACAAGAGACCCAGTACTTC	CASSQGVGQETQYF
TRBV7-8	few	NA	TRBJ2-4	TGTGCCAGCAGCTTAGGGACAGCGCTAGCCAAAAACATTCAGTACTTC	CASSLGTALAKNIQYF
TRBV5-1	NA	TRBD2	TRBJ2-3	TGCGCCAGCAGCTCCAGCGGGAGGTCCGCCACAGATACGCAGTATTTT	CASSSSGRSATDTQYF
TRBV12-3/TRBV12-4	few	TRBD2	TRBJ2-7	TGTGCCAGCAGTCCGGGACTAGCCTCTATCTACGAGCAGTACTTC	CASSPGLASIYEQYF
TRBV5-1	few	TRBD1	TRBJ1-1	TGCGCCAGCAGCTTGGTCTTGACAGGGGAGAACACTGAAGCTTTCTTT	CASSLVLTGENTEAFF
TRBV4-1	few	TRBD2	TRBJ2-1	TGCGCCAGCAGTCGTACTAGCGGGGGGAGTAGGAATGAGCAGTTCTTC	CASSRTSGGSRNEQFF
TRBV11-2	NA	NA	TRBJ1-6	TGTGCCAGCAGCTTCACCAGACAGACCTATAATTCACCCCTCCACTTT	CASSFTRQTYNSPLHF
TRBV5-8	few	NA	TRBJ2-5	TGTGCCAGCAGCTTGGTCTTCGCAGGGCCAGAGACCCAGTACTTC	CASSLVFAGPETQYF
TRBV2	many	TRBD2	TRBJ2-2	TGTGCCAGCAGCCGACTAGCGGGGGGGACCGGGGAGCTGTTTTTT	CASSRLAGGTGELFF
TRBV20-1	NA	NA	TRBJ2-1	TGCAGTGCGGGCCGCCCAGGGCCCTACAATGAGCAGTTCTTC	CSAGRPGPYNEQFF
TRBV4-2	NA	NA	TRBJ1-1	TGTGCCAGCAGCCAAGATCAGGGGCGGAACACTGAAGCTTTCTTT	CASSQDQGRNTEAFF
TRBV5-1	NA	NA	TRBJ2-5	TGCGCCAGCAGCTTGGTAGAGGGAGACCAGTACTTC	CASSLVEGDQYF
TRBV10-2	few	TRBD1	TRBJ2-2	TGCGCCAGCAGTGAGGCGACAGGGGGAGGGACCGGGGAGCTGTTTTTT	CASSEATGGGTGELFF
TRBV5-6	NA	TRBD2	TRBJ2-7	TGTGCCAGCAGCTCCCGAGCTAGCGGAGCCTACGAGCAGTACTTC	CASSSRASGAYEQYF
TRBV12-3/TRBV12-4	NA	NA	TRBJ1-1	TGTGCCAGCGGCCTTTCCCGTGGGGGCGGCACTGAAGCTTTCTTT	CASGLSRGGGTEAFF
TRBV9	NA	NA	TRBJ1-2	TGTGCCAGCAGCCGTACAGGCAACCTAATTTATGGCTACACCTTC	CASSRTGNLIYGYTF
TRBV5-1	few	TRBD1	TRBJ2-7	TGCGCCAGCAGCCCCGGACAGGGAGTGTACGAGCAGTACTTC	CASSPGQGVYEQYF